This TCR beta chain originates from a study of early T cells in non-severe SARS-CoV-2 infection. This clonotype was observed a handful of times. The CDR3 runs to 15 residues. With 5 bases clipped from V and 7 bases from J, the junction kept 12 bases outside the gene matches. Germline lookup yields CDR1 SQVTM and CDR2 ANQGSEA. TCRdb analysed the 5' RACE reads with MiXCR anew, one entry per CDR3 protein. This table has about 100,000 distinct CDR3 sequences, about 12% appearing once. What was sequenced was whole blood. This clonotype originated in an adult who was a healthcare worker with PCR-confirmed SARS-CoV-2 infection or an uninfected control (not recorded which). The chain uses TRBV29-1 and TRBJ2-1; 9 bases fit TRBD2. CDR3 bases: TGCAGCGTTCCCCTCATAGCGGGAGAGAGGAATGAGCAGTTCTTC. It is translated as CSVPLIAGERNEQFF.